This record looks at one TCR beta chain sequence and its context. What it recognizes is unknown. Sequencing was performed with immunoSEQ multiplex PCR; in TCRdb, only in-frame clones are kept and a portion is missing. The data show 150,000 or so clones, 80% to 90% seen once. J gave up 2 bases and V 4 bases, and 1 base lay outside the gene matches. Germline lookup yields CDR1 MNHEY and CDR2 SVGAGI. The CDR3 has 13 amino acids. The record originates from a study of T cell responses to AZD1222 COVID-19 vaccine. Broader study findings: Spike was spanned by vaccine-associated CD4 TCRs, with dominance at 160-218 and 743-854. It should be noted that donors were predominantly white British and more often female, and clonal diversity was possibly underestimated.

The chain links TRBV6-5 to TRBJ1-1; 7 bases align to TRBD1. The specimen comprised peripheral blood, sampled on day 0 of MenACWY control vaccination. This sequence was found in an adult in good health. As DNA, the CDR3 is TGTGCCAGCAGTTGGGACAGAAACACTGAAGCTTTCTTT. Protein product: CASSWDRNTEAFF.